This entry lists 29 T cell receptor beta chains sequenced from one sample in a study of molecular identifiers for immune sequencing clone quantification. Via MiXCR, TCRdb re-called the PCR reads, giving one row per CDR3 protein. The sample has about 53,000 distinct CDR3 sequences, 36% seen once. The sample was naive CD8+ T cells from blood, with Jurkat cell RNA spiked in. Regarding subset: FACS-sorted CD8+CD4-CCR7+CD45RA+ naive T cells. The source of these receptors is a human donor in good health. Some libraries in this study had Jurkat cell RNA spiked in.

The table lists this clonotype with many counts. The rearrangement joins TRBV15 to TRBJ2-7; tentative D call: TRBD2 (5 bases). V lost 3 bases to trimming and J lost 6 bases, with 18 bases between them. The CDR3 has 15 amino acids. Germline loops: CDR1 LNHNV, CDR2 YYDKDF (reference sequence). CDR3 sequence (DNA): TGTGCCACCAGCAGGACCGGTCGGGGTACCGGCGAGCAGTACTTC. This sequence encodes CATSRTGRGTGEQYF.

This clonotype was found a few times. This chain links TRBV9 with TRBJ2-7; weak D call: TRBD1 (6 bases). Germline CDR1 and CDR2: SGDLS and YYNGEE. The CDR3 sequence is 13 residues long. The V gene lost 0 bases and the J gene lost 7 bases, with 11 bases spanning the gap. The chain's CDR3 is CASSVGTAGEQYF. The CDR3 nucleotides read TGTGCCAGCAGCGTAGGGACAGCAGGGGAGCAGTACTTC.

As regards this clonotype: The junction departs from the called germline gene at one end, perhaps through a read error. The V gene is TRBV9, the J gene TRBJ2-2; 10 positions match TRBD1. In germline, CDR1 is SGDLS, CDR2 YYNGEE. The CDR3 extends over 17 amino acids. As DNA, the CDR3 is TGTGCCAGCAGCGTGGACAGGGGGAGTATTGCGACCGGGGAGCTGTGTTTT. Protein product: CASSVDRGSIATGELCF.

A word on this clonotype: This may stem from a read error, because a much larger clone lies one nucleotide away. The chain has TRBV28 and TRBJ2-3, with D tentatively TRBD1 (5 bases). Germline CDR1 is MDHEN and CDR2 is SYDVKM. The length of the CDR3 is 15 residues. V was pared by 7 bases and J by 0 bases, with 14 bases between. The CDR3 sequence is CASKGWGRSTDTQYF. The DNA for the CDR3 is TGTGCCAGCAAGGGGTGGGGCCGTAGCACAGATACGCAGTATTTT.

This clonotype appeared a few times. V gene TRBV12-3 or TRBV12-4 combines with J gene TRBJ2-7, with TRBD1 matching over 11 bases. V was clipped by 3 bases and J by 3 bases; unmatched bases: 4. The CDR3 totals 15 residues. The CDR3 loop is CASSLGQGVVYEQYF. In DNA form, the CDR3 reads TGTGCCAGCAGTTTGGGACAGGGGGTAGTCTACGAGCAGTACTTC.

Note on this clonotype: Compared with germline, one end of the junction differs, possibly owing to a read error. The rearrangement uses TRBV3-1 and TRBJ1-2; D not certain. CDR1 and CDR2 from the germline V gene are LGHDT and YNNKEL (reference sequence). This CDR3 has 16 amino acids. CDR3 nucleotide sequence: TGTGCCAGCCGCCAAGGAACTATGGGTAGCCAAGCGGGCTACACCTTC. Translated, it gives CASRQGTMGSQAGYTF.

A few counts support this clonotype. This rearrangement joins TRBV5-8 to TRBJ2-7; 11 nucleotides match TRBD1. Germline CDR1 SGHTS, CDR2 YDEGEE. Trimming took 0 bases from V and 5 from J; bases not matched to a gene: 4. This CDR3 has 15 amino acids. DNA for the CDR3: TGTGCCAGCAGCTTGGCCGGGACAGGGGGGGACGAGCAGTACTTC. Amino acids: CASSLAGTGGDEQYF.

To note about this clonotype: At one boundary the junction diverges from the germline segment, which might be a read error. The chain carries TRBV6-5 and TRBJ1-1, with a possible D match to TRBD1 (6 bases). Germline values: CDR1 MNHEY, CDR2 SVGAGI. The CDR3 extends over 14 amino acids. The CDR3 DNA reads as TGTGTCAGCAGCTACACAGGGATGAACACTGAAGCTTTCTTT. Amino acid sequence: CVSSYTGMNTEAFF.

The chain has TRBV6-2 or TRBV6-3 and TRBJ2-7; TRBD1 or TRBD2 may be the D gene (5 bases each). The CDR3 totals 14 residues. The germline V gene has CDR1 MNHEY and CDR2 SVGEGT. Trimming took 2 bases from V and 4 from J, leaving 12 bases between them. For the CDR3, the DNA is TGTGCCAGCAGTTACGTGACGGGACCGTACGAGCAGTACTTC. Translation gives CASSYVTGPYEQYF.

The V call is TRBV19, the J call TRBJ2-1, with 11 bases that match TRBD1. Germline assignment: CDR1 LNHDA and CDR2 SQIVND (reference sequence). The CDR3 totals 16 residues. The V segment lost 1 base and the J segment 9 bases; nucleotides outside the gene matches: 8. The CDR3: CASSIVWGTGGIEQFF. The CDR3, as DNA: TGTGCCAGTAGTATAGTTTGGGGGACAGGGGGGATTGAGCAGTTCTTC. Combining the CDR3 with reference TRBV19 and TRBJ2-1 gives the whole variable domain DGGITQSPKYLFRKEGQNVTLSCEQNLNHDAMYWYRQDPGQGLRLIYYSQIVNDFQKGDIAEGYSVSREKKESFPLTVTSAQKNPTAFYLCASSIVWGTGGIEQFFGPGTRLTVL.

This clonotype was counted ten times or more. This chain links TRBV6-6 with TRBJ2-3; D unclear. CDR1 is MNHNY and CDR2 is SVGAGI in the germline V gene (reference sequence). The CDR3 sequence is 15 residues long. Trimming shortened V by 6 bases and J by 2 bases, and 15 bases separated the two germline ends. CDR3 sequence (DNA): TGTGCCAGCAGCTTAGACGGAGCCGACACAGATACGCAGTATTTT. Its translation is CASSLDGADTDTQYF.

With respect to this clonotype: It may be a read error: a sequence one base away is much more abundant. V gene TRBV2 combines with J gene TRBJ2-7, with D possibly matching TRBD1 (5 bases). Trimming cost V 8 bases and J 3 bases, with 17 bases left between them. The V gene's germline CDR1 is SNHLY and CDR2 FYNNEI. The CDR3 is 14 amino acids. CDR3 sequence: CASHGPDTSYEQYF. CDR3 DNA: TGTGCCAGCCACGGGCCGGACACGAGCTACGAGCAGTACTTC.

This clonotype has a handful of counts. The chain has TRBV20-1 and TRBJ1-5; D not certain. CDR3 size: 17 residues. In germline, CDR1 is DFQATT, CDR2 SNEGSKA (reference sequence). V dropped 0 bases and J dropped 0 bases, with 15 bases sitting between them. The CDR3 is CSARDSLEYNSNQPQHF. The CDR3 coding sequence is TGCAGTGCTAGAGACAGTCTGGAATATAATAGCAATCAGCCCCAGCATTTT.

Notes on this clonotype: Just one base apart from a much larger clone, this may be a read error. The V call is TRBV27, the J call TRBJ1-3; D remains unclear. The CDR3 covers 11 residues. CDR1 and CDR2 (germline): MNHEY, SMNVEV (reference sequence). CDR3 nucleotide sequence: TGTGCCAGCAGTTTTGGAGACACCGTATATTTT. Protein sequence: CASSFGDTVYF.

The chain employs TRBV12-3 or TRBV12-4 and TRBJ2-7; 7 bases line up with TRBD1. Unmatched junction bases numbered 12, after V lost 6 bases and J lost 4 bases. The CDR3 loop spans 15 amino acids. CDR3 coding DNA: TGTGCCAGCAGGAGGGACAGTCGGCCGACTTACGAGCAGTACTTC. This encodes CASRRDSRPTYEQYF.

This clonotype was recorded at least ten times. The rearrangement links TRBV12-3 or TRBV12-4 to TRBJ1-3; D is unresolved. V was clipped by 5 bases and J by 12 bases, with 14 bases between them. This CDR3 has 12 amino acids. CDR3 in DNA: TGTGCCAGCAGTGTACAAAAACGAATCATATATTTT. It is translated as CASSVQKRIIYF.

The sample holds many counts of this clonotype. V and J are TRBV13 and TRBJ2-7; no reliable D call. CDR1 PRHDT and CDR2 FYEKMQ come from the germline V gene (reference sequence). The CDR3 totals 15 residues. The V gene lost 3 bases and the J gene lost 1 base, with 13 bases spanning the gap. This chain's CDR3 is CASSLGGSPSYEQYF. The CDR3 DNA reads TGTGCCAGCAGCTTGGGTGGCAGCCCGTCCTACGAGCAGTACTTC.

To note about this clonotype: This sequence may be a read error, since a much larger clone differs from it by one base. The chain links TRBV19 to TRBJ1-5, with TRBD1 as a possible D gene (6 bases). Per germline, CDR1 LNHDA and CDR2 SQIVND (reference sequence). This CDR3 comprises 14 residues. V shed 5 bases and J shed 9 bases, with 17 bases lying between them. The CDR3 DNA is TGTGCCAGTAGTTGGGACACTCGCGATCGGCCCCAGCATTTT. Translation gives CASSWDTRDRPQHF.

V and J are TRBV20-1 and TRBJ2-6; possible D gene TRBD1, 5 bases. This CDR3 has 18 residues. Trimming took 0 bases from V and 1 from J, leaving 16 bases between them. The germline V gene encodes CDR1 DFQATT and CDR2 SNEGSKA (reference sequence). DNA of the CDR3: TGCAGTGCTAGAGATGTGGGGCCTGTCGCTTCTGGGGCCAACGTCCTGACTTTC. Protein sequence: CSARDVGPVASGANVLTF.

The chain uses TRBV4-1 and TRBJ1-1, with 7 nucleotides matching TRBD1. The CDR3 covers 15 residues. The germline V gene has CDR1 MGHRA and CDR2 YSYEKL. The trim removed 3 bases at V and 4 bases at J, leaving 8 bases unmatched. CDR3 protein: CASSQKAAGGTEAFF. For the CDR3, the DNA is TGCGCCAGCAGCCAGAAGGCGGCAGGGGGCACTGAAGCTTTCTTT.

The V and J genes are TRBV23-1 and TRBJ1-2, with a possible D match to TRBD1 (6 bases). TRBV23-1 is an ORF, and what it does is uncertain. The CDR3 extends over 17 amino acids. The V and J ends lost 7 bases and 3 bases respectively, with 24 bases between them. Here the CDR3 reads CASIVPFRGREYYGYTF. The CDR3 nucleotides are TGCGCCAGCATTGTACCCTTCAGGGGAAGGGAGTACTATGGCTACACCTTC.

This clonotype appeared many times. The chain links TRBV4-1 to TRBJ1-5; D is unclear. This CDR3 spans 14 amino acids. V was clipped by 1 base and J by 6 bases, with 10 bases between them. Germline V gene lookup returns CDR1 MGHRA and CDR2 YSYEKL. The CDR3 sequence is CASSQAEGSQPQHF. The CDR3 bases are TGCGCCAGCAGCCAAGCGGAAGGTTCTCAGCCCCAGCATTTT.

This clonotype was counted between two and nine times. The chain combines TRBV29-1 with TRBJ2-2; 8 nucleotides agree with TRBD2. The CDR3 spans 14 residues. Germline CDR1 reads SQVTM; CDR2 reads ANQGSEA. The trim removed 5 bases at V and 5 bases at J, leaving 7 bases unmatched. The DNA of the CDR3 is TGCAGCGTTCGAGGGGAGCGGGAGACCGGGGAGCTGTTTTTT. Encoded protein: CSVRGERETGELFF.

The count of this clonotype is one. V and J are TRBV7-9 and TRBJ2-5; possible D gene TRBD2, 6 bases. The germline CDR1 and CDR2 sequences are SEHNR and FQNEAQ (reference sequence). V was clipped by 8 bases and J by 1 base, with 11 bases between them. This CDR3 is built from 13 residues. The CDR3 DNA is TGTGCCAGCCCTGCGGGACTCCAAGAGACCCAGTACTTC. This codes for CASPAGLQETQYF.

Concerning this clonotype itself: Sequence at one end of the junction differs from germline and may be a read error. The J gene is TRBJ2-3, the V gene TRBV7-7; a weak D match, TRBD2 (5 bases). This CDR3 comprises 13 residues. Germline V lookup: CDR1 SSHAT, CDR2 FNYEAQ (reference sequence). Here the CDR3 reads CASSRRTVDTLYF. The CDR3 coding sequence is TGTGCCAGCAGCCGTCGGACTGTAGATACGCTGTATTTT.

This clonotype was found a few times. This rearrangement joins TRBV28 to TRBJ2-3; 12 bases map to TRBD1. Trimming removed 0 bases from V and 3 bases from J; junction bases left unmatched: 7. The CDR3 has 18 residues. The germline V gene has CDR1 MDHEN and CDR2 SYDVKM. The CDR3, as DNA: TGTGCCAGCAGTTTATGGGGACGGGACAGGGGGCTGACAGATACGCAGTATTTT. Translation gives CASSLWGRDRGLTDTQYF.

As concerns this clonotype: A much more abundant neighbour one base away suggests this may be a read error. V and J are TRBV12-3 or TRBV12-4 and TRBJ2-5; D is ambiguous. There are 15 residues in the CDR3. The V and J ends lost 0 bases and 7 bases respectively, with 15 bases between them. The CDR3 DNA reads TGTGCCAGCAGTTTAGCGTTAGCCGGCTGGGGGACCCAGTACTTC. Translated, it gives CASSLALAGWGTQYF.

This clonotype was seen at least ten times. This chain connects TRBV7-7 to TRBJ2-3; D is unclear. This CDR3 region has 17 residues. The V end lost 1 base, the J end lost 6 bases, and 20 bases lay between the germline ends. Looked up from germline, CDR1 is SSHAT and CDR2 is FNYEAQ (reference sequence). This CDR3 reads CASSLGSGHMGMDTQYF. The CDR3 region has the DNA TGTGCCAGCAGCTTAGGTTCCGGCCACATGGGCATGGATACGCAGTATTTT. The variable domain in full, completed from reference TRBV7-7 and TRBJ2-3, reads GAGVSQSPRYKVTKRGQDVTLRCDPISSHATLYWYQQALGQGPEFLTYFNYEAQPDKSGLPSDRFSAERPEGSISTLTIQRTEQRDSAMYRCASSLGSGHMGMDTQYFGPGTRLTVL.

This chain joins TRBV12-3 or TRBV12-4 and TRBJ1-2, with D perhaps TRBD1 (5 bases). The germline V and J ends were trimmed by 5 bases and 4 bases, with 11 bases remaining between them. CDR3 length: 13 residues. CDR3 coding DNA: TGTGCCAGCAGTCCCTCTAGGGGCTATGGCTACACCTTC. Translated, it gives CASSPSRGYGYTF.